The 17 T cell receptor beta chains presented below share a single source sample, sequenced in a study of tumor and adjacent non-tumor tissue in lung cancer. This sample's RNA came from whole unsorted tissue. TCRbeta libraries were built with three rounds of nested PCR, modified from ARM-PCR. TCRdb re-analysed the multiplex PCR reads in MiXCR, keeping a single row per CDR3 protein. The table has around 74,000 distinct CDR3 sequences, about two thirds seen once. Specimen: lung tumor tissue. The receptors come from a woman aged 70-85 years with non-small cell lung cancer.

This clonotype has a handful of counts. The chain uses TRBV28 and TRBJ1-1; D gene uncertain. Germline V gene data show CDR1 as MDHEN and CDR2 as SYDVKM. Deletions cut 10 bases from V and 7 bases from J, with 22 bases between. This CDR3 has 14 residues. DNA for the CDR3: TGTGCCAATAGTGGTAGCAGCAACTACGTTGAAGCTTTCTTT. Translating it yields CANSGSSNYVEAFF.

This clonotype was observed once. The chain has TRBV29-1 and TRBJ2-5; D unresolved. Between the trimmed V and J ends, which lost 5 bases and 2 bases, there was a span of 15 bases. From germline, CDR1 is SQVTM and CDR2 ANQGSEA. This CDR3 is built from 14 residues. The CDR3 nucleotides are TGCAGCGTTATGGCGCCACAGCTTCAAGAGACCCAGTACTTC. Amino acid sequence: CSVMAPQLQETQYF.

Points on this clonotype: A much bigger clone sits one base away, suggesting this may be a read error. The rearrangement joins TRBV10-2 to TRBJ2-5; tentative D call: TRBD2 (6 bases). The V gene lost 2 bases and the J gene lost 3 bases, with 10 bases spanning the gap. CDR1 and CDR2 from the germline V gene are WSHSY and SAAADI. CDR3 length equals 14 residues. CDR3 nucleotides: TGCGCCAGCAGTGAGGTCTTAGCGGAAGAGACCCAGTACTTC. It encodes CASSEVLAEETQYF.

This clonotype was seen a few times. This may stem from a read error, because a much larger clone lies one nucleotide away. This chain links TRBV10-3 with TRBJ2-5; 7 bases are a match to TRBD1. Trimming at V came to 5 bases and at J to 5 bases, leaving 5 bases not matched to a gene. This CDR3 has 13 residues. The germline CDR1 and CDR2 sequences are ENHRY and SYGVKD. The CDR3 DNA reads TGTGCCATCAGTCAGGGGGTTTCGGAGACCCAGTACTTC. This encodes CAISQGVSETQYF.

To note about this clonotype: As the CDR3 is not closed by the conserved phenylalanine or tryptophan, this likely results from a read error. This chain links TRBV2 with TRBJ2-3; D call uncertain. CDR1 is SNHLY, CDR2 FYNNEI, per germline. The V end lost 2 bases, the J end lost 3 bases, and 9 bases lay between the germline ends. This CDR3 spans 14 amino acids. The CDR3 loop is CASSELWDTDTQYL. The CDR3 coding sequence is TGTGCCAGCAGTGAATTATGGGATACAGATACGCAGTATTTG.

This sequence joins TRBV12-3 or TRBV12-4 and TRBJ2-1, with D possibly TRBD2 on 5 matching bases. Trimming removed 8 bases from V and 1 base from J, with 24 bases in between. CDR3 length: 18 residues. The CDR3 DNA reads TGTGCCAGCGAAAACCGAGAGGGAGTACGGGTGTCCTACAATGAGCAGTTCTTC. It encodes CASENREGVRVSYNEQFF.

Turning to this clonotype: A read error may account for a junction end that differs from germline. V gene TRBV6-5 combines with J gene TRBJ2-3, with D unclear. There are 15 residues in the CDR3. Germline CDR1 reads MNHEY; CDR2 reads SVGAGI. Here the CDR3 DNA reads TGCGCCAGCAGTTACTCGTTTATGAAAACAGATACGAAGTATTTT. Translation gives CASSYSFMKTDTKYF.

This clonotype occurred many times. V gene TRBV28 combines with J gene TRBJ1-2; D is undetermined. The germline V gene encodes CDR1 MDHEN and CDR2 SYDVKM. This CDR3 is built from 15 residues. Trimming left V 4 bases short and J 1 base short, with 13 bases between. The CDR3 loop reads CASSSPPKGNYGYTF. CDR3 nucleotides: TGTGCCAGCAGTTCACCCCCTAAGGGTAACTATGGCTACACCTTC.

Comments on this clonotype: This may be a read error, as it is one base from a much larger clone. The rearrangement links TRBV28 to TRBJ2-3, with D possibly matching TRBD2 (6 bases). With 3 bases removed from V and 0 bases from J, the gap between germline ends came to 25 bases. This CDR3 region has 20 residues. Germline CDR1 MDHEN, CDR2 SYDVKM. The CDR3 sequence: CASSFLASVGELSSTDTQYF. CDR3 in DNA: TGTGCCAGCAGTTTTCTTGCTAGCGTGGGCGAATTATCTAGCACAGATACGCAGTATTTT.

Remarks on this clonotype: The junction departs from germline at one end; a sequencing error may be responsible. As DNA, the CDR3 is TGTACCAGCAGCGCCCGACAGGGCACAGATACGCAGTACTTT. Protein sequence: CTSSARQGTDTQYF. The chain is built from TRBV5-6 and TRBJ2-3, with TRBD1 matching over 7 bases. Germline V gives CDR1 SGHDT, CDR2 YYEEEE. The CDR3 is 14 residues long.

As to this clonotype: A read error may produce the germline difference seen at one junction end. The chain recombines TRBV29-1 with TRBJ1-1; D is undetermined. The CDR3 spans 13 residues. Germline V gene lookup returns CDR1 SQVTM and CDR2 ANQGSEA. The CDR3: CNVESGGGTEAFF. The CDR3 DNA is TGCAACGTTGAATCGGGAGGTGGTACTGAAGCTTTCTTT.

This clonotype was seen at least ten times. The chain couples TRBV5-1 to TRBJ2-2; D is possibly TRBD2 (6 bases). The CDR3 has 14 amino acids. Germline V CDR1 and CDR2: SGHRS, YFSETQ. Trimming cost V 4 bases and J 4 bases, with 11 bases left between them. The CDR3: CASSLRRGTGELFF. The CDR3 DNA follows: TGCGCCAGCAGCCTGAGGCGGGGCACCGGGGAGCTGTTTTTT.

Comments on this clonotype: An end of the junction differs from the germline gene, which may be a read error. V is TRBV10-3 and J is TRBJ2-1, with TRBD2 identical over 8 bases. This CDR3 is built from 14 residues. Looked up from germline, CDR1 is ENHRY and CDR2 is SYGVKD. CDR3 nucleotide sequence: TGTGCCATCAGCGAGTCGATTAGCGGGGCTGATCAGTTCTTC. Protein sequence: CAISESISGADQFF.

Details on this clonotype: The junction departs from the called germline gene at one end, perhaps through a read error. This rearrangement joins TRBV12-3 or TRBV12-4 to TRBJ2-7; TRBD2 might be the D (7 bases). CDR3 length equals 14 residues. The CDR3 here is CVSMGALAAYEQYF. CDR3 nucleotides: TGTGTCAGCATGGGGGCCCTAGCGGCCTACGAACAGTACTTC.

Details on this clonotype: A read error may explain this, as a much larger clone is one base away. The chain couples TRBV30 to TRBJ2-2, with D tentatively TRBD2 (5 bases). Looked up from germline, CDR1 is GTSNPN and CDR2 is SVGIG (reference sequence). Trimming cost V 3 bases and J 1 base, with 9 bases left between them. CDR3 length: 14 residues. The CDR3 protein is CAWRLEGNTGELFF. CDR3 DNA sequence: TGTGCCTGGAGGCTAGAGGGGAACACCGGGGAGCTGTTTTTT.

Remarks on this clonotype: Without the conserved terminal phenylalanine or tryptophan, this CDR3 likely stems from a read error. J is TRBJ2-1 and V is TRBV5-1, with D unclear. Germline-derived CDR1 and CDR2 are SGHRS and YFSETQ. V shed 2 bases and J shed 5 bases, with 17 bases lying between them. The CDR3 is 16 amino acids. The CDR3 DNA reads as TGCGCCAGCAGCTTAAATAGCAGGAGAGAAAACAATGAGCAGTTCTCC. Amino acid sequence: CASSLNSRRENNEQFS.

This chain uses TRBV5-1 with TRBJ1-1, with D perhaps TRBD1 (5 bases). CDR3 size: 14 residues. Germline-derived CDR1 and CDR2 are SGHRS and YFSETQ. V lost 1 base and J 2 bases, leaving 9 bases between the germline ends. This CDR3 is CASSLRGRNTEAFF. CDR3 bases: TGCGCCAGCAGCTTGAGGGGACGCAACACTGAAGCTTTCTTT.